The present entry profiles one T cell receptor (beta chain) with its context. The germline V gene has CDR1 GTSNPN and CDR2 SVGIG (reference sequence). CDR3 length equals 13 residues. Trimming removed 3 bases at V and 4 bases at J, with 9 bases between. The sample originates from a study of blood T cell repertoires in COVID-19. Sequenced by immunoSEQ multiplex PCR; TCRdb stores in-frame clones only, minus some. The table includes 170,000 or so clones, approximately 85% detected once. This sequence was found in a man aged 35 to 55 who had recovered from COVID-19. The chain employs TRBV30 and TRBJ2-2, with TRBD1 as a possible D gene (5 bases). Sequencing was performed on PBMCs or T cells enriched from blood (not recorded which). The CDR3 here is CAWRIQVTGELFF. CDR3 coding DNA: TGTGCCTGGAGAATACAGGTCACCGGGGAGCTGTTTTTT.